These T cell receptor beta chains were read from a single sample in a study of blood T cell repertoires in COVID-19. The protocol was immunoSEQ multiplex PCR, while the TCRdb copy is restricted to in-frame clones and leaves out a portion. The table lists more than 250,000 clones, roughly 86% of them singletons. Sequenced material: peripheral blood. The origin of the receptors is a human donor in a cohort sampled during active COVID-19. CDR3s include the opening cysteine and the closing phenylalanine or tryptophan. D genes are given only for firm matches. Not every row has a clone size; where given, it reads once, few, many or a size class.

>.|TRBD2|TRBV10-3|TRBJ2-7
TGTGCCATCCATGACCCCAGCGGGGGCCCCTACGAGCAGTACTTC
CAIHDPSGGPYEQYF
>.|.|TRBV30|TRBJ1-2
TGTGCCTGGGCAGGCATTAACTATGGCTACACCTTC
CAWAGINYGYTF
>.|TRBD1|TRBV5-6|TRBJ1-4
TGTGCCAGCAGCCAACCGGGACAGGGGACCGAAAAACTGTTTTTT
CASSQPGQGTEKLFF
>.|TRBD2|TRBV6-5|TRBJ2-1
TGTGCCAGCAGTTATGAGACTAGCGCCAATGAGCAGTTCTTC
CASSYETSANEQFF
>.|.|TRBV9|TRBJ1-1
TGTGCCAGCAGCCCGGGGTTGGACACTGAAGCTTTCTTT
CASSPGLDTEAFF
>.|TRBD1|TRBV19|TRBJ1-2
TGTGCCAGTACCCAGAACAGGGGGCATGGCTATGGCTACACCTTC
CASTQNRGHGYGYTF
>once|.|TRBV6-5|TRBJ2-7
TGTGCCAGCAGTACGCGGGCCCGTCCAGCGCAGCAGTACTTC
CASSTRARPAQQYF
>.|.|TRBV29-1|TRBJ1-1
TGCAGCGTTGAGTTTCCTCTGCGGGCTGAAGCTTTCTTT
CSVEFPLRAEAFF
>.|.|TRBV5-1|TRBJ1-1
TGCGCCAGCAGCTTGTCGAACATGAACACTGAAGCTTTCTTT
CASSLSNMNTEAFF
>.|.|TRBV6-5|TRBJ2-6
TGTGCCAGCAGTCCGCGACTGAGGGGGGCCAACGTCCTGACTTTC
CASSPRLRGANVLTF
>.|.|TRBV2|TRBJ2-7
TGTGCCAGCAGTGAACTGTCCTACGAGCAGTACTTC
CASSELSYEQYF
>.|.|TRBV6-5|TRBJ2-1
TGTGCCAGCGAGGGGGTTACGGGGGGAGGCGAGCAGTTCTTC
CASEGVTGGGEQFF
>.|.|TRBV27|TRBJ2-7
TGTGCCAGCAGTTTTGGTCTCGTGGGATCTAGGCAGGGGACCTACGAGCAGTACTTC
CASSFGLVGSRQGTYEQYF
>.|TRBD1|TRBV7-6|TRBJ2-5
TGTGCCAGCAGCTTAGTAGGTCGCAGGGGGCAGGAGACCCAGTACTTC
CASSLVGRRGQETQYF
>.|TRBD1|TRBV19|TRBJ2-1
TGTGCCAGTAGTGGGGACAGGGGGAATGAGCAGTTCTTC
CASSGDRGNEQFF